These T cell receptor beta chains were read from a single sample in a study of graft-versus-host responses after intestinal transplantation. Method: immunoSEQ multiplex PCR; TCRdb's copy keeps in-frame clones and lacks some. This sample has roughly 130,000 clones; 80% to 95% occur once, and the top ten carry roughly 0.19%. No cognate antigen is known for these TCRs. The sample was unstimulated CD4+ T cells sorted from spleen or lymph node cells, taken before intestinal transplant. These receptors came from a human donor who received an intestinal transplant. The CDR3 runs from the conserved cysteine through the conserved F or W. The D gene is left open where the match is weak. Size is omitted from some rows. Given values are once, few, many or a class for expanded clones.

TRBV10-3,NA,14,TRBJ1-4,NA,TGTGCCATCAGTGCCGGAACCGCCGGAGTCGGACTGTTTTTT,CAISAGTAGVGLFF
TRBV6-1,NA,14,TRBJ1-2,NA,TGTGCCAGCAGTGCCGAGCCAACTAACTATGGCTACACCTTC,CASSAEPTNYGYTF
TRBV5-1,NA,17,TRBJ2-6,NA,TGCGCCAGCAGCTCCAGACGGGACGACTCTGGGGCCAACGTCCTGACTTTC,CASSSRRDDSGANVLTF
TRBV6-4,once,13,TRBJ1-5,NA,TGTGCCAGCAGTGCCAAAAGTGGTCAGCCCCAGCATTTT,CASSAKSGQPQHF
TRBV4-1,NA,16,TRBJ1-1,TRBD1,TGCGCCAGCAGTCGATATGGACAGGGGTCGCTCACTGAAGCTTTCTTT,CASSRYGQGSLTEAFF
TRBV28,NA,15,TRBJ1-2,TRBD1,TGTGCCAGCAGTTTTGATTTGGGGACAGGGAATGGCTACACCTTC,CASSFDLGTGNGYTF
TRBV19,once,17,TRBJ2-6,TRBD2,TGTGCCAGTAGTAACGGGGGGGGCCTTACTGGGGCCAACGTCCTGACTTTC,CASSNGGGLTGANVLTF
TRBV7-3,once,15,TRBJ2-3,NA,TGTGCCAGCAGCTTTCAGGGGATAGGCACAAATACGCAGTATTTT,CASSFQGIGTNTQYF
TRBV6-5,few,14,TRBJ1-3,NA,TGTGCCAGCAGTTTCGGACATCCTGGAAACACCATATATTTT,CASSFGHPGNTIYF
TRBV27,NA,16,TRBJ2-5,NA,TGTGCCAGCAGTGGATTGTATGGGGACCCCCAAGAGACCCAGTACTTC,CASSGLYGDPQETQYF
TRBV7-2,NA,15,TRBJ2-3,NA,TGTGCCGGCAGCTTAGAAGGGGACGGCACAGATACGCAGTATTTT,CAGSLEGDGTDTQYF
TRBV19,NA,14,TRBJ1-3,TRBD1,TGTGCCAGTAGTATGACAGGGTCTGGAAACACCATATATTTT,CASSMTGSGNTIYF
TRBV11-2,NA,15,TRBJ2-4,TRBD1,TGTGCCAGCAGCTTAGCGGGGACAGCCGGCAACATTCAGTACTTC,CASSLAGTAGNIQYF
TRBV10-2,NA,18,TRBJ2-2,TRBD2,TGCGCCAGCACCGGACTAGCGGGCTATGAAGCGAACACCGGGGAGCTGTTTTTT,CASTGLAGYEANTGELFF
TRBV7-3,NA,15,TRBJ1-6,NA,TGTGCCAGCAGTCAAACAGCTTCCTATAATTCACCCCTCCACTTT,CASSQTASYNSPLHF
TRBV14,few,14,TRBJ2-7,NA,TGTGCCAGCAGCCAAGAAGCTAGCTTCTACGAGCAGTACTTC,CASSQEASFYEQYF
TRBV7-9,NA,12,TRBJ2-7,NA,TGTGCCAGCAGCTCCGGGTACTTCGAGCAGTACTTC,CASSSGYFEQYF
TRBV7-2,NA,13,TRBJ1-2,TRBD1,TGTGCCAGCAGCTTAGACTGGACAGGCCCCCCCCTTTTC,CASSLDWTGPPLF
TRBV5-6,NA,15,TRBJ2-3,TRBD1,TGTGCCAGCAGCCCCCCTGGACAGGGTGGAGATACGCAGTATTTT,CASSPPGQGGDTQYF
TRBV5-1,NA,12,TRBJ2-1,NA,TGCGCCAGCAGCTCGGAGGGTTATGAGCAGTTCTTC,CASSSEGYEQFF
TRBV5-1,once,17,TRBJ2-1,NA,TGCGCCAGCAGCTTGGATTTAGTAGGCAGGGGAGTCAATGAGCAGTTCTTC,CASSLDLVGRGVNEQFF
TRBV5-5,once,16,TRBJ1-2,NA,TGTGCCAGCACCATTCTAGGGACACCTCAAGTCGAGGGCTACACCTTC,CASTILGTPQVEGYTF